The following is a TCR beta chain sequence with its context. As yet, its antigen is unknown. Unique molecular identifiers had been added to the TCR beta cDNA libraries. The authors obtained approximately 460,000 cDNA molecules from around 0.96 to 9.9 million T cells. Using its own MiXCR run on the PCR reads, TCRdb lists one record per CDR3 protein. The table includes some 160,000 distinct CDR3 sequences, 35% to 40% detected once. The data were taken from a study of post-analysis software for immune sequencing data. V dropped 0 bases and J dropped 2 bases, with 8 bases sitting between them. The CDR3 spans 15 residues. The germline CDR1 and CDR2 sequences are LNHDA and SQIVND (reference sequence). Study-wide points: Same-batch samples co-clustered strongly by F measure. Controls showed significantly higher normalized Chao1 diversity than did multiple sclerosis patients. Five or six TRBV segments were significantly more frequent in patients than in controls. TRBV5-6, TRBV5-1 and TRBV20-1 were among these segments.

This receptor was taken from a girl between 10 and 17 years old with multiple sclerosis. The rearrangement uses TRBV19 and TRBJ2-4, with D unresolved. The sample was blood, taken after autologous hematopoietic stem cell transplantation. As DNA, the CDR3 is TGTGCCAGTAGTATAGAGCTCCTCCCCAAAAACATTCAGTACTTC. It yields the protein CASSIELLPKNIQYF.